Below, one T cell receptor (beta chain) is given with its context. From germline, CDR1 is SGHRS and CDR2 YFSETQ. This CDR3 is 15 amino acids long. Between the trimmed V and J ends, which lost 4 bases and 7 bases, there was a span of 17 bases. This specimen comes from a study of Ad26.COV2.S vaccination and SARS-CoV-2 variants. The treatment here: 15 to 20 received Ad26.COV2.S at low or high dose, single or two shots; roughly five received placebo; per-sample allocation not given. It was on day 63 after the first vaccine or placebo injection that samples were taken. Sequenced by immunoSEQ multiplex PCR; TCRdb stores in-frame clones only, minus some. This table has 360,000 or so clones, about 88% appearing once.

The material was peripheral blood, obtained in a trial of Ad26.COV2.S vaccine versus placebo. This chain connects TRBV5-1 to TRBJ1-4, with D perhaps TRBD1 (6 bases). This TCR came from a person between 18 and 59 years old who received the Ad26.COV2.S COVID-19 vaccine or a placebo. This CDR3 is CASSPTGITGEKLFF. The CDR3 DNA follows: TGCGCCAGCAGCCCGACAGGAATTACCGGTGAAAAACTGTTTTTT.